The next 32 T cell receptor beta chains were all read from a single sample in a study of T cell clusters in autoimmune cytopenias. TRB amplification used roughly 250 ng of peripheral blood genomic DNA. One tube held mixed TRB-A and TRB-B primer pools for touch-down PCR. TCRdb reworked the multiplex PCR reads into one entry per CDR3 protein, no DNA. The listing contains approximately 3,100 distinct CDR3 sequences. Specimen: peripheral blood. The source of these receptors is a human donor with an autoimmune cytopenia or autoimmune hepatitis (not recorded which).

The chain recombines TRBV27 with TRBJ1-2. CDR1 MNHEY and CDR2 SMNVEV come from the germline V gene (reference sequence). CDR3 length: 15 residues. CDR3 protein: CASSLSSGLNYGYTF.

The chain carries TRBV19 and TRBJ1-4; TCRdb's D call, TRBD1, is unchecked because there is no DNA. CDR1 and CDR2 (germline): LNHDA, SQIVND (reference sequence). The CDR3 extends over 14 amino acids. The CDR3 is CASSLQGHNEKLFF.

This clonotype is identified as medium-sized (0.01 to 0.1%) from frequency. The chain uses TRBV19 and TRBJ1-5. CDR1 is LNHDA, CDR2 SQIVND, per germline (reference sequence). CDR3 length equals 16 residues. CDR3 protein: CASSIDYTGFLQPQHF.

This clonotype counts as medium-sized by frequency. This sequence joins TRBV7-2 and TRBJ1-2. CDR1 and CDR2 (germline): SGHTA, FQGNSA. The CDR3 is made up of 12 amino acids. The CDR3 loop reads CASSFSVYGYTF.

This clonotype is called medium-sized based on its frequency. The gene calls are TRBV19 and TRBJ1-1; TCRdb's D gene call, TRBD1, goes unchecked for lack of DNA. Germline CDR1 and CDR2: LNHDA and SQIVND (reference sequence). This CDR3 has 14 amino acids. The CDR3 loop reads CASRDRRMNTEAFF.

The CDR3 is CASSLGGGDTEAFF. The V and J genes are TRBV12-3 or TRBV12-4 and TRBJ1-1; TCRdb proposes TRBD1, but this gene call is untestable without DNA. CDR3 length: 14 amino acids.

Its frequency marks this clonotype as medium-sized. The chain uses TRBV18 and TRBJ2-7; TCRdb gives TRBD1 as the D gene, but with no DNA this cannot be confirmed. From germline, CDR1 is KGHSH and CDR2 LQKENI. This CDR3 is 12 amino acids long. The CDR3 sequence: CASSPSGGEQYF.

This clonotype is classed as medium-sized by frequency. This CDR3 reads CASSLTGSTEAFF. This chain links TRBV5-4 with TRBJ1-1; TCRdb's D call, TRBD1, is unchecked because there is no DNA. Germline V gene data show CDR1 as SGHNT and CDR2 as YYREEE (reference sequence). The CDR3 is 13 residues long.

This clonotype ranks as medium-sized in terms of frequency. V usage is TRBV4-3 and J usage is TRBJ1-1; the D call from TCRdb, TRBD1, cannot be confirmed without DNA. The germline CDR1 and CDR2 sequences are LGHNA and YSLEER. This CDR3 contains 14 residues. The CDR3 is CASSRGQGNTEAFF.

This rearrangement joins TRBV4-3 to TRBJ1-4; the D call of TRBD1 rests on TCRdb alone, since no DNA is present to check it. CDR3 length: 14 residues. Germline values: CDR1 LGHNA, CDR2 YSLEER. The CDR3 sequence is CASSQARGRKKLFF.

This clonotype is medium-sized by frequency. CDR3 region: CASSFGGNYGYTF. The chain uses TRBV6-2 or TRBV6-3 and TRBJ1-2; the TCRdb call, TRBD1, lacks DNA for checking. This CDR3 has 13 residues. CDR1 and CDR2 (germline): MNHEY, SVGEGT.

The chain is built from TRBV4-3 and TRBJ1-3. This CDR3 is 16 amino acids long. The germline gives CDR1 LGHNA, CDR2 YSLEER. The CDR3 protein is CASSQDRGYSGNTIYF.

This rearrangement joins TRBV20-1 to TRBJ2-7; the TCRdb D gene call, TRBD1, has no DNA to confirm it. Germline CDR1 reads DFQATT; CDR2 reads SNEGSKA (reference sequence). The CDR3 has 14 residues. CDR3 region: CSAEPDRPGGEQYF.

The chain uses TRBV20-1 and TRBJ1-5; TCRdb proposes TRBD1, but this gene call is untestable without DNA. The germline gives CDR1 DFQATT, CDR2 SNEGSKA (reference sequence). The CDR3 totals 13 residues. The CDR3 loop reads CSARAGQHQPQHF.

The chain is built from TRBV7-2 and TRBJ1-1; TCRdb reports TRBD1, a call that lacks DNA to check it against. The CDR3 has 14 amino acids. From germline, CDR1 is SGHTA and CDR2 FQGNSA. The CDR3: CASRTDRGSTEAFF.

V and J are TRBV29-1 and TRBJ2-7; TCRdb indicates TRBD1, and absent DNA this call remains unverified. This CDR3 is 13 amino acids long. Germline CDR1 and CDR2: SQVTM and ANQGSEA. The CDR3 region is CSVPGTGVPEQYF.

This clonotype is classed as medium-sized by frequency. The chain joins TRBV30 to TRBJ1-4. The CDR3 spans 14 residues. Germline lookup yields CDR1 GTSNPN and CDR2 SVGIG (reference sequence). The CDR3 sequence: CAWSKDRAPRRLFF.

Frequency places this clonotype as medium-sized. This chain joins TRBV5-1 and TRBJ2-1; the TCRdb D gene call, TRBD1, has no DNA to confirm it. The germline gives CDR1 SGHRS, CDR2 YFSETQ. The CDR3 extends over 13 amino acids. CDR3 protein: CASSVDSYNEQFF.

CDR3: CASSSSLTPVTNEKLFF. V gene TRBV28 combines with J gene TRBJ1-4. Looked up from germline, CDR1 is MDHEN and CDR2 is SYDVKM. The CDR3 is 17 residues long.

The chain combines TRBV7-9 with TRBJ2-7; no DNA is available, so the TRBD2 call from TCRdb remains unchecked. This CDR3 is 13 amino acids long. From germline, CDR1 is SEHNR and CDR2 FQNEAQ (reference sequence). CDR3: CASSGTSGPLGYF.

The chain joins TRBV20-1 to TRBJ2-3; the TCRdb D gene call, TRBD1, has no DNA to confirm it. CDR1 is DFQATT and CDR2 is SNEGSKA in the germline V gene (reference sequence). The CDR3 totals 14 residues. The CDR3 protein is CSASKVGPLDTQYF.

The chain recombines TRBV20-1 with TRBJ2-1. Germline assignment: CDR1 DFQATT and CDR2 SNEGSKA (reference sequence). The CDR3 totals 14 residues. Here the CDR3 reads CSARVLGPNNEQFF.

This chain links TRBV19 with TRBJ1-1. The length of the CDR3 is 14 residues. CDR1 LNHDA and CDR2 SQIVND come from the germline V gene (reference sequence). The CDR3: CASSSGVMNTEAFF. Full variable domain (remainder filled in from reference TRBV19 and TRBJ1-1): DGGITQSPKYLFRKEGQNVTLSCEQNLNHDAMYWYRQDPGQGLRLIYYSQIVNDFQKGDIAEGYSVSREKKESFPLTVTSAQKNPTAFYLCASSSGVMNTEAFFGQGTRLTVV.

This clonotype is classed as medium-sized by frequency. The V call is TRBV7-2, the J call TRBJ1-6. The germline V gene encodes CDR1 SGHTA and CDR2 FQGNSA. CDR3 length: 16 residues. The CDR3 sequence: CASSRDGGVTNSPLHF.

According to its frequency, this clonotype is medium-sized. The chain joins TRBV15 to TRBJ1-6. Per germline, CDR1 LNHNV and CDR2 YYDKDF (reference sequence). CDR3 size: 15 residues. CDR3 sequence reads: CATSVLGQNNSPLHF. Complete variable domain (other parts from reference TRBV15 and TRBJ1-6): DAMVIQNPRYQVTQFGKPVTLSCSQTLNHNVMYWYQQKSSQAPKLLFHYYDKDFNNEADTPDNFQSRRPNTSFCFLDIRSPGLGDTAMYLCATSVLGQNNSPLHFGNGTRLTVT.

This clonotype ranks as medium-sized in terms of frequency. The chain links TRBV12-3 or TRBV12-4 to TRBJ2-2; without DNA, the TCRdb call of TRBD1 cannot be checked. This CDR3 has 12 residues. CDR3 loop: CASRQDPGELFF.

Its frequency marks this clonotype as medium-sized. CDR3 amino acids: CASSRWTGSSYNEQFF. This chain connects TRBV7-6 to TRBJ2-1. The CDR3 length is 16 residues. Germline loops: CDR1 SGHVS, CDR2 FNYEAQ. The whole variable domain, filled in from reference TRBV7-6 and TRBJ2-1, reads GAGVSQSPRYKVTKRGQDVALRCDPISGHVSLYWYRQALGQGPEFLTYFNYEAQQDKSGLPNDRFSAERPEGSISTLTIQRTEQRDSAMYRCASSRWTGSSYNEQFFGPGTRLTVL.

By frequency, this clonotype is medium-sized. The chain carries TRBV6-6 and TRBJ1-2; the TRBD1 assignment by TCRdb is unverifiable without DNA. The CDR3 totals 16 residues. CDR1 is MNHNY and CDR2 is SVGAGI in the germline V gene (reference sequence). CDR3 sequence: CASSYGTSGQGQGYTF.

The chain uses TRBV5-1 and TRBJ2-7; TCRdb picks TRBD1, but there is no DNA to check that call. CDR1 is SGHRS and CDR2 is YFSETQ in the germline V gene. This CDR3 has 14 residues. CDR3 in amino acids: CASSPGTGGSEQYF.

Judged by frequency, this clonotype is medium-sized. The V and J genes are TRBV30 and TRBJ1-1; the TCRdb call, TRBD1, lacks DNA for checking. Germline V CDR1 and CDR2: GTSNPN, SVGIG (reference sequence). The CDR3 length is 12 residues. CDR3 amino acids: CAWSTGYTEAFF.

This clonotype is medium-sized by frequency. The chain recombines TRBV6-1 with TRBJ2-3; checking the TCRdb D call of TRBD1 is not possible without DNA. The CDR3 consists of 13 residues. CDR1 is MNHNS and CDR2 is SASEGT in the germline V gene. This chain's CDR3 is CASTWQGTDTQYF.

This clonotype is identified as medium-sized (0.01 to 0.1%) from frequency. The chain employs TRBV19 and TRBJ1-1; the D call of TRBD1 rests on TCRdb alone, since no DNA is present to check it. The CDR3 is 16 residues long. Per germline, CDR1 LNHDA and CDR2 SQIVND (reference sequence). The CDR3: CASSIRQGVQDTEAFF.